Listed below are T cell receptor beta chains from one sample, sequenced in a study of blood T cell repertoires in COVID-19. Sequenced by immunoSEQ multiplex PCR; TCRdb stores in-frame clones only, minus some. The sample records about 220,000 clones, about 83% being singletons. Sequenced material: PBMCs or T cells enriched from blood (not recorded which). The source of these receptors is a woman aged 50 to 65 who had been exposed to COVID-19. The CDR3 runs from the conserved cysteine through the conserved F or W. D genes are given only for firm matches. Some rows mark clone size as missing; the rest say once, few, many or name a class of expanded clone.

j_call v_call d_call clone_size cdr3_nt cdr3_aa
TRBJ1-6 TRBV6-5 TRBD1 once TGTGCCAGCAGCTCCGACAGGGTTAATTCACCCCTCCACTTT CASSSDRVNSPLHF
TRBJ1-6 TRBV3-1/TRBV3-2 TRBD1 . TGTGCCAGCAGCCAAGACCGGGACAGGGTTCGAGCCCTCCACTTT CASSQDRDRVRALHF
TRBJ2-7 TRBV15 . . TGTGCCACCAGCAGGGACAGATCCTACGAGCAGTACTTC CATSRDRSYEQYF
TRBJ2-3 TRBV6-5 TRBD2 once TGTGCCAGCAGTTACTCGGCGGGGGGGCGGACAGATACGCAGTATTTT CASSYSAGGRTDTQYF
TRBJ1-1 TRBV19 . . TGTGCCAGTAGCACTCTTGGACGAGAGGGAAGTAGCACTGAAGCTTTCTTT CASSTLGREGSSTEAFF
TRBJ1-6 TRBV18 TRBD1 . TGTGCCAGCTCACGGACAGGGGGCGCGTATAATTCACCCCTCCACTTT CASSRTGGAYNSPLHF
TRBJ1-1 TRBV6-4 . . TGTGCCAGCCGGGAGGGCACTGAAGCTTTCTTT CASREGTEAFF
TRBJ2-3 TRBV10-1 TRBD1 . TGCGCCAGCAGTCGCGGACAGGGTCTACGGGCAGATACGCAGTATTTT CASSRGQGLRADTQYF
TRBJ2-7 TRBV7-9 TRBD1 . TGTGCCAGCAGCAACCGGGACAGGGGCTACGAGCAGTACTTC CASSNRDRGYEQYF
TRBJ1-5 TRBV7-8 . . TGTGCCAGCAGCCCCGGGGGTGATCAGCCCCAGCATTTT CASSPGGDQPQHF
TRBJ1-1 TRBV13 TRBD1 . TGTGCCAGCAGCCAAAGGGGGCTGAACACTGAAGCTTTCTTT CASSQRGLNTEAFF
TRBJ2-3 TRBV5-1 . . TGCGCCAGCAGCCTAAACACAGATACGCAGTATTTT CASSLNTDTQYF
TRBJ1-5 TRBV28 TRBD1 . TGTGCCAGCAGTTCTCGACAGGGCGGTCAGCCCCAGCATTTT CASSSRQGGQPQHF
TRBJ2-3 TRBV27 TRBD2 . TGTGCCAGCAGTTTGGAGCGGGGGTCCATGGATACGCAGTATTTT CASSLERGSMDTQYF
TRBJ1-6 TRBV7-9 . . TGTGCCAGCAGCCTAAACGCGAATCATTCACCCCTCCACTTT CASSLNANHSPLHF
TRBJ1-3 TRBV19 . few TGTGCCAGTATCCCACTGGGGGGTTCTGGAAACACCATATATTTT CASIPLGGSGNTIYF
TRBJ1-2 TRBV24-1 . . TGTGCCACCAGTGGGCCAGGGCTCGATGGCTACACCTTC CATSGPGLDGYTF
TRBJ1-5 TRBV11-2 . . TGTGCCAGCAGCCCAGGGATTATCAATCAGCCCCAGCATTTT CASSPGIINQPQHF
TRBJ2-1 TRBV2 . once TGTGCCAGCAGCGACCCCCTGCGGCGTGAGCAGTTCTTC CASSDPLRREQFF
TRBJ1-6 TRBV7-2 . once TGTGCCAGCAGCTTATGGGCGGACAGCTCCTATAATTCACCCCTCCACTTT CASSLWADSSYNSPLHF
TRBJ1-1 TRBV19 . . TGTGCCAGTAGTATAAGGTGGTCGGCGGGGCAAACTGAAGCTTTCTTT CASSIRWSAGQTEAFF
TRBJ1-1 TRBV9 TRBD1 . TGTGCCAGCAGCGGAAGGACAGGGTCGAGCGCTGAAGCTTTCTTT CASSGRTGSSAEAFF
TRBJ2-5 TRBV11-2 TRBD1 . TGTGCCAGCAGCCACAGGGGTTACCAAGAGACCCAGTACTTC CASSHRGYQETQYF
TRBJ1-5 TRBV12-3/TRBV12-4 . . TGTGCCAGCAGTTTAGGGGCAGGGAACCAGCATTTT CASSLGAGNQHF
TRBJ2-7 TRBV15 TRBD1 . TGTGCCACCAGCAGAGAGCTGGGGTGGGGACAGAACTCCTACGAGCAGTACTTC CATSRELGWGQNSYEQYF
TRBJ1-5 TRBV9 . . TGTGCCAGCAGCGTGTCGGGGAGGGGTCAGCCCCAGCATTTT CASSVSGRGQPQHF
TRBJ1-4 TRBV19 . . TGTGCCAGTAGCATCCCGGGGCCCGGGGGAAAACTGTTTTTT CASSIPGPGGKLFF
TRBJ1-2 TRBV5-7 . . TGTGCCAGCAGCTTGGTCGCAGACTATGGCTACACCTTC CASSLVADYGYTF
TRBJ1-1 TRBV28 TRBD1 . TGTGCCAGCAGCCCGGCTCTCGACAGGGCTGAAGCTTTCTTT CASSPALDRAEAFF
TRBJ1-5 TRBV6-5 . . TGTGCCAGCAGCCGGGTGGGAGACCAGCCCCAGCATTTT CASSRVGDQPQHF
TRBJ1-1 TRBV27 . . TGTGCCAGCGGAGGGGTGGCCACTGAAGCTTTCTTT CASGGVATEAFF
TRBJ2-7 TRBV10-3 TRBD1 . TGTGCCATCACTGCGGGACAGGGGGACTACGAGCAGTACTTC CAITAGQGDYEQYF
TRBJ2-3 TRBV10-1 . . TGCGCCAGCAGTGATCCAGGCACAGATACGCAGTATTTT CASSDPGTDTQYF
TRBJ1-2 TRBV5-4 . few TGTGCCAGCAGCTATCTGGGGGGTAGGGCAGGCTACACCTTC CASSYLGGRAGYTF
TRBJ2-7 TRBV10-2 TRBD1 few TGCGCCAGCACCAACACCCGGGACAGGGTAACAAGGGAGCAGTACTTC CASTNTRDRVTREQYF
TRBJ2-2 TRBV7-6 . . TGTGCCAGCAGCTCGCGGGGAGTGGGGGACACCGGGGAGCTGTTTTTT CASSSRGVGDTGELFF
TRBJ1-1 TRBV5-1 . . TGCGCCAGCAGCGCCCGAGGAGACACTGAAGCTTTCTTT CASSARGDTEAFF
TRBJ1-2 TRBV19 . . TGTGCCAGTAGTATCCTAACGACGATGACAGTACGCACTAACTATGGCTACACCTTC CASSILTTMTVRTNYGYTF
TRBJ1-3 TRBV7-8 . . TGTGCCAGCAGCTTAAACAGGGCTGGAAACACCATATATTTT CASSLNRAGNTIYF
TRBJ1-2 TRBV5-4 TRBD1 . TGTGCCAGCAGCTTGACCAGGGGGCGGGACGGCTACACCTTC CASSLTRGRDGYTF
TRBJ1-6 TRBV18 TRBD1 . TGTGCCAGCTCACGAACAGGGGATACCTATAATTCACCCCTCCACTTT CASSRTGDTYNSPLHF
TRBJ1-6 TRBV19 TRBD1 . TGTGCCAGTATTGACAGGGCCCCTGGATCACCCCTCCACTTT CASIDRAPGSPLHF
TRBJ1-1 TRBV29-1 . . TGCAGCGGTGACGTACAGGGTGAGTCTTTCTTT CSGDVQGESFF
TRBJ1-1 TRBV5-4 . few TGTGCCAGCAGCCAAGAGACAGCATCCTTTGAAGCTTTCTTT CASSQETASFEAFF
TRBJ2-3 TRBV6-5 . . TGTGCCAGCAGTTCTCCTAATACCTTAGCAGATACGCAGTATTTT CASSSPNTLADTQYF
TRBJ1-1 TRBV4-3 . . TGCGCCAGCAGCCAAGATGGAAGGGGCACTGAAGCTTTCTTT CASSQDGRGTEAFF